This T cell receptor (beta chain) originates from a study of CD8 T cells in cerebrospinal fluid in Alzheimer's disease. Whole-study findings and limits: Patients with mild cognitive impairment or Alzheimer's disease had a larger top CSF clone percentage than controls. The authors cautioned that cerebrospinal fluid EBV-specific TCRs do not prove EBV causes Alzheimer's. Healthy subjects less often had a clone of at least 3% than Alzheimer's patients.

Comments on this clonotype: Its antigen remains unidentified.

The CDR3 covers 16 residues. TCRdb re-called the 10x single-cell sequencing reads and catalogs CDR3 proteins one per entry, DNA excluded. The sample table sets out hundreds of distinct CDR3 sequences. V and J are TRBV12-3 or TRBV12-4 and TRBJ1-4; with no DNA, the TCRdb D assignment of TRBD1 cannot be verified. This TCR came from a human donor with Alzheimer's disease. Sequences were obtained from cerebrospinal fluid. This chain's CDR3 is CASSLEGYGGNEKLFF.